Each of the 27 T cell receptor beta chains below was sequenced from the same sample in a study of cytomegalovirus exposure and HLA in healthy donors (dated by TCRdb to the late 2010s). Receptors were amplified or captured by the immunoSEQ multiplex PCR assay. For the multiplex PCR, a mixture combining 60 forward primers for TCR Vbeta segments and 13 reverse primers for TCR Jbeta segments was used. The immuneACCESS repertoire file appears here via TCRdb, limited to in-frame rearrangements. These files lack a portion of the clones; in checked studies, under half of the deficit traces to unresolved V genes, and the cause of the others is not known. This sample holds over 90,000 clones; 64% were observed only once. The top ten clonotypes cover roughly 3.2% of the sample. Sequencing was performed on PBMCs. Receptors originate from a man aged 60 to 75 in good health and CMV-seronegative.

The rearrangement joins TRBV18 to TRBJ2-2; 8 nucleotides align to TRBD2. Trimming at V came to 3 bases and at J to 0 bases, leaving 3 bases not matched to a gene. The germline gives CDR1 KGHSH, CDR2 LQKENI. CDR3 length equals 16 residues. Here the CDR3 DNA reads TGTGCCAGCTCACCCCTAGCGGGCGCGAACACCGGGGAGCTGTTTTTT. It specifies CASSPLAGANTGELFF. Looking up the rest from reference TRBV18 and TRBJ2-2 gives the full variable domain: NAGVMQNPRHLVRRRGQEARLRCSPMKGHSHVYWYRQLPEEGLKFMVYLQKENIIDESGMPKERFSAEFPKEGPSILRIQQVVRGDSAAYFCASSPLAGANTGELFFGEGSRLTVL.

V gene TRBV2 combines with J gene TRBJ1-5; a possible D gene is TRBD1 (6 bases). The CDR3 contains 14 residues. V lost 6 bases and J lost 6, with 15 bases in between. Germline CDR1 is SNHLY and CDR2 is FYNNEI. For the CDR3, the DNA is TGTGCCAGCAGGGGAGGGGGTATCCGTCAGCCCCAGCATTTT. It translates to CASRGGGIRQPQHF.

The chain uses TRBV28 and TRBJ1-6; 12 nucleotides agree with TRBD1. The CDR3 covers 18 residues. V trimming: 5 bases; J trimming: 10 bases; junction bases outside the gene matches: 15. Per germline, CDR1 MDHEN and CDR2 SYDVKM. The CDR3: CASSGAGTGGLRTSPLHF. The CDR3 coding sequence is TGTGCCAGCAGTGGAGCCGGGACAGGGGGCTTGAGGACCTCACCCCTCCACTTT.

V and J are TRBV6-4 and TRBJ1-1; D uncertain. The CDR3 contains 14 residues. Germline V gene lookup returns CDR1 MRHNA and CDR2 SNTAGT. Trimming removed 4 bases from V and 6 bases from J, with 15 bases in between. The DNA of the CDR3 is TGTGCCAGCAGTGTGTCCCCCCGATCGGCTGAAGCTTTCTTT. Its translation: CASSVSPRSAEAFF.

The chain couples TRBV7-8 to TRBJ2-7; D may be TRBD2 (6 bases). Germline V gives CDR1 SGHVS, CDR2 FQNEAQ. Trimming removed 5 bases at V and 5 bases at J, with 10 bases between. CDR3 length: 12 amino acids. The CDR3 spells CASSTGGNEQYF. CDR3 DNA sequence: TGTGCCAGCAGCACCGGAGGGAACGAGCAGTACTTC.

This clone was seen only a few times. This rearrangement joins TRBV5-1 to TRBJ2-1; a weak D match, TRBD2 (6 bases). V shed 0 bases and J shed 5 bases, with 12 bases lying between them. This CDR3 spans 15 amino acids. CDR1 is SGHRS and CDR2 is YFSETQ in the germline V gene. CDR3 sequence: CASSLGPGLNNEQFF. CDR3 bases: TGCGCCAGCAGCTTGGGACCTGGACTAAACAATGAGCAGTTCTTC.

In this sample, this clone turned up a few times. This chain links TRBV13 with TRBJ2-5; a weak D match, TRBD2 (6 bases). Germline CDR1 and CDR2: PRHDT and FYEKMQ (reference sequence). The V gene lost 5 bases and the J gene lost 2 bases, with 12 bases spanning the gap. The CDR3 is 14 amino acids. Here the CDR3 DNA reads TGTGCCAGCAGCCTCATCGGGGGACAAGAGACCCAGTACTTC. Its protein is CASSLIGGQETQYF.

In DNA, the CDR3 is TGTGCCAGCACCCCCAGTTGGGGGCTGAACTATGGCTACACCTTC. This codes for CASTPSWGLNYGYTF. The V and J genes are TRBV6-5 and TRBJ1-2, with a weak D call TRBD1 (6 bases). V was clipped by 7 bases and J by 2 bases, with 17 bases between them. Germline CDR1 reads MNHEY; CDR2 reads SVGAGI. The CDR3 sequence is 15 residues long.

This rearrangement joins TRBV19 to TRBJ1-2; TRBD1 aligns across 9 bases. The CDR3 has 13 amino acids. The germline CDR1 and CDR2 sequences are LNHDA and SQIVND (reference sequence). Trimming at V came to 6 bases and at J to 9 bases, leaving 8 bases not matched to a gene. CDR3 region: CASRTPGQGRYTF. The CDR3 DNA reads as TGTGCCAGTAGGACACCGGGACAGGGCCGCTACACCTTC.

In this sample, this clone turned up many times. The chain couples TRBV11-1 to TRBJ2-1, with 8 bases fitting TRBD2. The V gene's germline CDR1 is SGHAT and CDR2 FQDESV (reference sequence). V lost 5 bases to trimming and J lost 6 bases; unmatched junction nucleotides: 12. The CDR3 loop spans 16 amino acids. CDR3 nucleotide sequence: TGTGCCAGCAGCCGGGGGGGCGCCGAGATTGTCAATGAGCAGTTCTTC. Its translation: CASSRGGAEIVNEQFF.

Here the CDR3 DNA reads TGTGCCAGCAGCTTAACTGAGGTAGAGACCCAGTACTTC. Its translation: CASSLTEVETQYF. V usage is TRBV7-3 and J usage is TRBJ2-5; D is uncertain. CDR3 length: 13 amino acids. The V gene lost 0 bases and the J gene lost 4 bases, with 6 bases spanning the gap. Per the germline V gene, CDR1 is SGHTA and CDR2 is FQGTGA.

With respect to this clone: At one of its ends the junction is not consistent with the germline gene, which may arise from a read error. This chain joins TRBV28 and TRBJ1-2; 8 nucleotides match TRBD1. Germline V gene sequence: CDR1 MDHEN, CDR2 SYDVKM. CDR3 length: 14 amino acids. The CDR3, as DNA: TGTGCCACCAGTGACTTGGACAGGGCACATGGCTACACCTTC. Translation gives CATSDLDRAHGYTF.

Only one count was recorded for this clone. Other nucleotide sequences from this sample produce the same CDR3. The V gene is TRBV28, the J gene TRBJ2-7, with D maybe TRBD1 (6 bases). Germline CDR1 is MDHEN and CDR2 is SYDVKM. Trimming pared 10 bases from V and 0 bases from J, leaving 10 bases between. The CDR3 length is 12 residues. CDR3 protein: CATGTSSYEQYF. CDR3 coding DNA: TGTGCCACCGGGACAAGCTCCTACGAGCAGTACTTC.

This chain uses TRBV5-1 with TRBJ2-5; D is possibly TRBD2 (6 bases). The CDR3 consists of 13 residues. V lost 3 bases and J lost 1, with 7 bases in between. CDR1 is SGHRS, CDR2 YFSETQ, per germline. CDR3 loop: CASSSGVQETQYF. Written as DNA, the CDR3 is TGCGCCAGCAGCTCGGGGGTCCAAGAGACCCAGTACTTC.

The gene calls are TRBV7-9 and TRBJ2-7; TRBD2 aligns across 12 bases. The J call may be faulty, since TRBJ2-1 better matches the DNA end. The CDR3 consists of 15 residues. Per germline, CDR1 SEHNR and CDR2 FQNEAQ (reference sequence). DNA of the CDR3: TGTGCCAGCAGCTTACTAGCGGGAGGGACGTATGAGCAGTTCTTC. It specifies CASSLLAGGTYEQFF.

This CDR3 reads CASSSWTEQYF. The CDR3 DNA reads TGTGCCAGCAGCTCTTGGACAGAGCAGTACTTC. This chain connects TRBV11-3 to TRBJ2-7, with D possibly being TRBD1 (5 bases). V shed 4 bases and J shed 7 bases, with 8 bases lying between them. The CDR3 sequence is 11 residues long. Germline CDR1 reads SGHNT; CDR2 reads YENEEA. Supplemented by reference TRBV11-3 and TRBJ2-7, the full variable domain reads EAGVVQSPRYKIIEKKQPVAFWCNPISGHNTLYWYLQNLGQGPELLIRYENEEAVDDSQLPKDRFSAERLKGVDSTLKIQPAELGDSAVYLCASSSWTEQYFGPGTRLTVT.

The rearrangement links TRBV19 to TRBJ1-1; tentative D call: TRBD1 (6 bases). Per the germline V gene, CDR1 is LNHDA and CDR2 is SQIVND (reference sequence). Deletions cut 4 bases from V and 1 base from J, with 16 bases between. The CDR3 contains 16 residues. In DNA, the CDR3 is TGTGCCAGTAGTAGAGGGGAAACAGGGACGAACACTGAAGCTTTCTTT. Its protein product is CASSRGETGTNTEAFF. The entire variable domain, with the rest obtained from reference TRBV19 and TRBJ1-1, is as follows: DGGITQSPKYLFRKEGQNVTLSCEQNLNHDAMYWYRQDPGQGLRLIYYSQIVNDFQKGDIAEGYSVSREKKESFPLTVTSAQKNPTAFYLCASSRGETGTNTEAFFGQGTRLTVV.

The chain employs TRBV11-1 and TRBJ2-1; D is possibly TRBD2 (5 bases). Germline V gives CDR1 SGHAT, CDR2 FQDESV (reference sequence). The CDR3 consists of 12 residues. V lost 2 bases to trimming and J lost 7 bases, with 6 bases between them. DNA of the CDR3: TGTGCCAGCAGCTTATCGGGGAATGAGCAGTTCTTC. Residues: CASSLSGNEQFF.

The gene calls are TRBV2 and TRBJ2-1, with 12 bases that match TRBD2. CDR3 size: 15 residues. After removal of 6 bases from V and 7 bases from J, the junction contained 7 bases not matched to a gene. Germline values: CDR1 SNHLY, CDR2 FYNNEI. The CDR3 nucleotides read TGTGCCAGCAGAAGTGGACTAGCGGGACCAAATGAGCAGTTCTTC. It translates to CASRSGLAGPNEQFF.

A few counts support this clone. The rearrangement joins TRBV28 to TRBJ2-1, with 9 positions matching TRBD2. The germline V gene encodes CDR1 MDHEN and CDR2 SYDVKM. This CDR3 region has 15 residues. Trimming at V came to 5 bases and at J to 8 bases, leaving 10 bases not matched to a gene. The CDR3 is CASSRSGGRLDEQFF. Written as DNA, the CDR3 is TGTGCCAGCAGTCGGAGCGGGGGGCGTCTGGATGAGCAGTTCTTC.

The chain recombines TRBV7-9 with TRBJ2-3; 8 nucleotides match TRBD1. This CDR3 is 18 amino acids long. After removal of 1 base from V and 0 bases from J, the junction contained 9 bases not matched to a gene. Germline lookup yields CDR1 SEHNR and CDR2 FQNEAQ (reference sequence). This chain's CDR3 is CASSLGTGKGASTDTQYF. DNA of the CDR3: TGTGCCAGCAGCTTAGGGACAGGGAAGGGTGCTAGCACAGATACGCAGTATTTT.

The J gene is TRBJ2-3, the V gene TRBV5-1; 9 bases agree with TRBD1. Trimming removed 4 bases from V and 5 bases from J; junction bases left unmatched: 8. The CDR3 loop spans 15 amino acids. Per germline, CDR1 SGHRS and CDR2 YFSETQ. The CDR3 DNA reads TGCGCCAGCAGCACAGACAGGGGGAAAGGAGATACGCAGTATTTT. Translated, it gives CASSTDRGKGDTQYF.

The chain couples TRBV10-3 to TRBJ1-6, with TRBD1 as a possible D gene (5 bases). There are 12 residues in the CDR3. V lost 10 bases, J lost 6 bases, and 10 bases lay in between. Germline V gives CDR1 ENHRY, CDR2 SYGVKD. The CDR3 nucleotides are TGTGCCACGCAGGGAACTAATTCACCCCTCCACTTT. Its protein is CATQGTNSPLHF.

This clone showed up just a few times. J is TRBJ2-7 and V is TRBV9, with TRBD2 matching over 14 bases. The CDR3 extends over 15 amino acids. J lost 7 bases, V lost 3 bases, and 6 bases had no gene match. Germline V gene lookup returns CDR1 SGDLS and CDR2 YYNGEE. CDR3 sequence (DNA): TGTGCCAGCAGCGGACTAGCGGGAGGGCCTGGGGAGCAGTACTTC. This gives the protein CASSGLAGGPGEQYF.

The CDR3 nucleotides read TGTGCCAGCAGCCAAGGTAGCGGCTTCGCAGAGACCCAGTACTTC. Translated: CASSQGSGFAETQYF. This chain uses TRBV4-2 with TRBJ2-5; a possible D gene is TRBD2 (6 bases). The CDR3 spans 15 residues. Trimming shortened V by 1 base and J by 4 bases, and 13 bases separated the two germline ends. CDR1 and CDR2 (germline): LGHNA, YNFKEQ.

This chain links TRBV6-1 with TRBJ1-6; D remains ambiguous. This CDR3 has 13 amino acids. The germline V and J ends were trimmed by 2 bases and 7 bases, with 6 bases remaining between them. The germline V gene encodes CDR1 MNHNS and CDR2 SASEGT. CDR3 in DNA: TGTGCCAGCAGTGAACTCAGGAATTCACCCCTCCACTTT. Its translation: CASSELRNSPLHF.

This chain's CDR3 is CASRPQIQGSISNTEAFF. For the CDR3, the DNA is TGTGCCAGCCGTCCCCAAATACAGGGGAGCATTTCCAACACTGAAGCTTTCTTT. The chain recombines TRBV9 with TRBJ1-1, with TRBD1 matching over 7 bases. CDR1 is SGDLS and CDR2 is YYNGEE in the germline V gene. This CDR3 contains 18 residues. The V gene end was trimmed by 7 bases and the J gene end by 2 bases; junction bases not matched to a gene: 20.